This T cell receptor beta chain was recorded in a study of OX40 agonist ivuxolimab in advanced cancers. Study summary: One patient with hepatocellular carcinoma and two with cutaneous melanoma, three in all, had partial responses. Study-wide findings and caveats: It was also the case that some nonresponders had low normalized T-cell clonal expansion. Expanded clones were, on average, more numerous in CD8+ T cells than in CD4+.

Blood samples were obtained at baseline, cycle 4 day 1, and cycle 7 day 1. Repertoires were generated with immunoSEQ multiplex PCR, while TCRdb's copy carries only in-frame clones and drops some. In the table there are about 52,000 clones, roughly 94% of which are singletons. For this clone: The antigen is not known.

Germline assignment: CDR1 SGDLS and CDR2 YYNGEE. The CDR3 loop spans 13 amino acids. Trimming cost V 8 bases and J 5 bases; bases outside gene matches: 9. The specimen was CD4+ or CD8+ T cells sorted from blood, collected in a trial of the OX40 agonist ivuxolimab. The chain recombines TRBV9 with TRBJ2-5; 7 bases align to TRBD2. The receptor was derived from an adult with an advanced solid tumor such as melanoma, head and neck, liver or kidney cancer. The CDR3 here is CASKRETDETQYF. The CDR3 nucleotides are TGTGCCAGTAAGCGGGAAACGGATGAGACCCAGTACTTC.